One and the same sample provided the 9 T cell receptor beta chains below, sequenced in a study of cytomegalovirus exposure and HLA in healthy donors. PCR involved 60 Vbeta and 13 Jbeta primers. The method was immunoSEQ multiplex PCR; TCRdb's version includes in-frame clones alone and lacks a portion of them. This repertoire shows around 100,000 clones, 82% found once; its top ten account for roughly 2.5%. Sequencing used PBMCs. The receptors were gathered from a woman under 30 in good health and CMV-seronegative.

This chain connects TRBV11-3 to TRBJ1-4, with 9 bases matching TRBD1. The junction had 5 bases not matched to a gene; V was cut back by 4 bases and J by 5 bases. The CDR3 length is 15 residues. Per the germline V gene, CDR1 is SGHNT and CDR2 is YENEEA. The CDR3 nucleotides read TGTGCCAGCAGCTCAACCGGGACAGGGAATGAAAAACTGTTTTTT. Its protein product is CASSSTGTGNEKLFF.

The chain links TRBV5-1 to TRBJ1-1; D possibly corresponds to TRBD1 (5 bases). V shed 4 bases and J shed 5 bases, with 12 bases lying between them. Germline V lookup: CDR1 SGHRS, CDR2 YFSETQ. The CDR3 consists of 13 residues. This chain's CDR3 is CASSMRGETEAFF. CDR3 nucleotides: TGCGCCAGCAGCATGCGGGGGGAGACTGAAGCTTTCTTT.

The V call is TRBV28, the J call TRBJ2-1, with a possible D match to TRBD1 (8 bases). The CDR3 loop spans 16 amino acids. Germline V lookup: CDR1 MDHEN, CDR2 SYDVKM. The V gene lost 5 bases and the J gene lost 2 bases, with 16 bases spanning the gap. CDR3 region: CASSTHTGGAYNEQFF. CDR3 coding DNA: TGTGCCAGCAGTACCCATACAGGGGGGGCCTACAATGAGCAGTTCTTC.

This chain joins TRBV9 and TRBJ2-1; 9 nucleotides line up with TRBD2. V gave up 4 bases and J gave up 5 bases; unmatched junction bases: 10. The CDR3 runs 16 residues. Germline V gene sequence: CDR1 SGDLS, CDR2 YYNGEE. CDR3 DNA sequence: TGTGCCAGCAGCCCATGGGAGCTAGCGGGAAACAATGAGCAGTTCTTC. Translated, it gives CASSPWELAGNNEQFF.

The rearrangement joins TRBV7-7 to TRBJ2-1, with D possibly being TRBD1 (5 bases). The germline V gene encodes CDR1 SSHAT and CDR2 FNYEAQ (reference sequence). This CDR3 has 15 residues. Trimming took off 5 bases at V and 4 bases at J, with 15 bases between the two ends. DNA for the CDR3: TGTGCCAGCAGCCTGACAGATTCTCCTTACAATGAGCAGTTCTTC. Amino acids: CASSLTDSPYNEQFF.

V gene TRBV7-2 combines with J gene TRBJ2-2; D might be TRBD1 (5 bases). Trimming took off 2 bases at V and 7 bases at J, with 17 bases between the two ends. Germline values: CDR1 SGHTA, CDR2 FQGNSA. This CDR3 comprises 16 residues. This CDR3 is CASSLRAAGLDGELFF. The CDR3 nucleotides read TGTGCCAGCAGCTTAAGGGCGGCAGGGCTGGACGGGGAGCTGTTTTTT. The complete variable domain, with remaining parts taken from reference TRBV7-2 and TRBJ2-2, reads GAGVSQSPSNKVTEKGKDVELRCDPISGHTALYWYRQSLGQGLEFLIYFQGNSAPDKSGLPSDRFSAERTGGSVSTLTIQRTQQEDSAVYLCASSLRAAGLDGELFFGEGSRLTVL.

The chain uses TRBV7-2 and TRBJ2-1; 7 bases are shared with TRBD1. Germline-derived CDR1 and CDR2 are SGHTA and FQGNSA. With V trimmed by 2 bases and J by 7 bases, 2 bases remained unmatched. The CDR3 consists of 13 residues. CDR3 nucleotides: TGTGCCAGCAGCTTAAACAGGGGTAATGAGCAGTTCTTC. This gives the protein CASSLNRGNEQFF.

The gene calls are TRBV7-9 and TRBJ2-1, with a possible D match to TRBD2 (5 bases). This CDR3 contains 12 residues. Germline loops: CDR1 SEHNR, CDR2 FQNEAQ (reference sequence). The V gene lost 6 bases and the J gene lost 5 bases, with 8 bases spanning the gap. The CDR3 loop reads CASSSGDNEQFF. The DNA for the CDR3 is TGTGCCAGCAGTTCCGGGGACAATGAGCAGTTCTTC.

This clone is a singleton in its sample. The chain has TRBV2 and TRBJ1-1; 9 bases align to TRBD1. The germline V gene has CDR1 SNHLY and CDR2 FYNNEI. V was clipped by 2 bases and J by 0 bases; unmatched bases: 7. This CDR3 spans 17 amino acids. CDR3 sequence (DNA): TGTGCCAGCAGTGAAATTGAGGGACAGGGATTGAACACTGAAGCTTTCTTT. Its protein product is CASSEIEGQGLNTEAFF.